The subject of this entry is one T cell receptor beta chain. There is no known antigen for this receptor. Qualities for individual bases were not recorded, and no much larger clone is one base off. Receptor amplification or capture employed the immunoSEQ multiplex PCR assay. Here the immuneACCESS table is served through TCRdb, limited to in-frame sequences with V and J called. Missing clones are a known gap in these copies; in checked studies unresolved V genes cover under half, and the rest lacks a known reason. The sample table lists fewer than 55,000 clones, roughly three quarters of them with a count of one. The top ten constitute about 2.7% of the sample. The CDR3 goes from the cysteine to the phenylalanine over 14 residues. The retained sequence is limited to the CDR3, 42 bases, with the frame set at the first base. As encoded in the germline V gene (reference sequence), CDR1 is MNHEY while CDR2 is SMNVEV. Germline trimming: 8 bases from V, 4 bases from J; junction bases outside gene matches: 10.

The data are from a study of radiotherapy plus CTLA-4 blockade in lung cancer (dated by TCRdb to 2017 to 2018). About the investigation overall: Objective responses were observed in approximately 19% of enrolled patients, and disease control was achieved in 25% to 40%. Here is what the overall study found, with its caveats: After treatment with radiotherapy and ipilimumab, TCR clones that originated in tumors expanded in peripheral blood. Increased serum interferon-beta after radiation, together with early dynamic changes in blood T cell clones, were reported to be the strongest predictors of response.

Focal radiation therapy combined with CTLA-4 blockade (ipilimumab) was tested in patients with chemo-refractory metastatic non-small-cell lung cancer. This receptor was identified in a human donor with non-small cell lung cancer whose response to radiotherapy plus ipilimumab could not be evaluated. The rearrangement joined TRBV27 to TRBJ1-1; the central 7 bases match TRBD1. The material was peripheral blood, obtained from a patient treated with radiotherapy plus ipilimumab. At the DNA level, the sequence is TGTGCCAGCTCGCCGGAGGGGACAGCCACTGAAGCTTTCTTT. It encodes CASSPEGTATEAFF.